One and the same sample provided the 24 T cell receptor beta chains below, sequenced in a study of blood T cell repertoires in COVID-19. Measured with immunoSEQ multiplex PCR; TCRdb has only the in-frame clones, and not every one. The sample yields approximately 210,000 clones, 92% seen once. What was sequenced was peripheral blood. All receptors derive from a man younger than 40 with acute or convalescent COVID-19.

This sequence joins TRBV7-3 and TRBJ1-6; D is ambiguous. In germline, CDR1 is SGHTA, CDR2 FQGTGA. CDR3 length equals 16 residues. The ends were cut back, 1 base at V and 0 bases at J, with 7 bases in the middle. The CDR3 DNA follows: TGTGCCAGCAGCTTAAGTGGGCTCTCCTATAATTCACCCCTCCACTTT. Amino acid sequence: CASSLSGLSYNSPLHF.

This chain uses TRBV28 with TRBJ1-1, with D possibly being TRBD1 (5 bases). CDR1 and CDR2 from the germline V gene are MDHEN and SYDVKM. The CDR3 runs to 16 residues. Between the trimmed V and J ends, which lost 5 bases and 7 bases, there was a span of 23 bases. In DNA form, the CDR3 reads TGTGCCAGCAGTCCGTGGACTCGGGGGGTCGAAGGTGAAGCTTTCTTT. Amino acids: CASSPWTRGVEGEAFF.

The rearrangement uses TRBV27 and TRBJ2-6; TRBD1 matches 7 bases. This CDR3 is built from 17 residues. After removal of 5 bases from V and 1 base from J, the junction contained 8 bases not matched to a gene. Germline CDR1 is MNHEY and CDR2 is SMNVEV (reference sequence). The CDR3 reads CASSPTGKASGANVLTF. The CDR3 DNA reads as TGTGCCAGCAGTCCGACAGGGAAGGCTTCTGGGGCCAACGTCCTGACTTTC.

The J gene is TRBJ1-1, the V gene TRBV12-5; D gene uncertain. This CDR3 contains 19 residues. The germline V gene has CDR1 LGHNT and CDR2 FRNRAP. Trimming took 0 bases from V and 0 from J, leaving 20 bases between them. The chain's CDR3 is CASGLVRSGTTALNTEAFF. CDR3 in DNA: TGTGCTAGTGGTTTGGTACGGTCGGGAACAACCGCCCTGAACACTGAAGCTTTCTTT.

The V gene is TRBV5-5, the J gene TRBJ1-1; perhaps TRBD1 as D (6 bases). V was trimmed by 1 base and J by 0 bases, leaving 13 bases between them. The germline gives CDR1 SGHKS, CDR2 YYEKEE (reference sequence). The CDR3 consists of 16 residues. The CDR3 coding sequence is TGTGCCAGCAGCTTGTTGGGGGCCTTACTGAACACTGAAGCTTTCTTT. Translating gives CASSLLGALLNTEAFF.

The chain links TRBV19 to TRBJ2-7, with TRBD2 matching 10 bases. The germline V gene encodes CDR1 LNHDA and CDR2 SQIVND (reference sequence). The trim removed 5 bases at V and 6 bases at J, leaving 7 bases unmatched. The CDR3 length is 14 residues. CDR3 protein: CASSFLAGVGEQYF. CDR3 coding DNA: TGTGCCAGTAGTTTCCTAGCGGGAGTGGGCGAGCAGTACTTC.

In DNA form, the CDR3 reads TGTGCCAGCAGTTCCCCCAGGTTAGATACGCAGTATTTT. It translates to CASSSPRLDTQYF. This chain links TRBV6-5 with TRBJ2-3, with D unresolved. Per germline, CDR1 MNHEY and CDR2 SVGAGI. The CDR3 extends over 13 amino acids. V was pared by 4 bases and J by 5 bases, with 10 bases between.

The V and J genes are TRBV7-3 and TRBJ2-2; tentative D call: TRBD1 (5 bases). The CDR3 is 14 residues long. V gave up 5 bases and J gave up 8 bases, with 15 bases separating them. CDR1 is SGHTA, CDR2 FQGTGA, per germline. In DNA, the CDR3 is TGTGCCAGCAGCCCAGGGTGGGCTGTGGGGGAGCTGTTTTTT. Amino acids: CASSPGWAVGELFF.

This chain uses TRBV7-6 with TRBJ2-1; D is unresolved. There are 16 residues in the CDR3. The V end was cut by 6 bases, the J end by 5 bases, with 20 bases between. Germline-derived CDR1 and CDR2 are SGHVS and FNYEAQ. CDR3 protein: CASSHRVLIPHNEQFF. In DNA, the CDR3 is TGTGCCAGCAGTCACCGGGTGCTGATCCCCCACAATGAGCAGTTCTTC.

The chain uses TRBV15 and TRBJ2-3; TRBD2 matches 10 bases. With V trimmed by 2 bases and J by 4 bases, 3 bases remained unmatched. The CDR3 spans 15 residues. In germline, CDR1 is LNHNV, CDR2 YYDKDF (reference sequence). The DNA of the CDR3 is TGTGCCACCAGCAGACTAGCGGGAGACCCAGATACGCAGTATTTT. Its translation is CATSRLAGDPDTQYF. Combining the CDR3 with reference TRBV15 and TRBJ2-3 gives the whole variable domain DAMVIQNPRYQVTQFGKPVTLSCSQTLNHNVMYWYQQKSSQAPKLLFHYYDKDFNNEADTPDNFQSRRPNTSFCFLDIRSPGLGDTAMYLCATSRLAGDPDTQYFGPGTRLTVL.

The chain joins TRBV5-1 to TRBJ1-1, with 12 bases aligning to TRBD1. The J segment lost 4 bases and the V segment lost 4 bases, leaving 5 bases of the junction unmatched. The CDR3 contains 15 residues. Per the germline V gene, CDR1 is SGHRS and CDR2 is YFSETQ. The CDR3: CASSDRDRGPTEAFF. CDR3 bases: TGCGCCAGCAGCGACCGGGACAGGGGGCCCACTGAAGCTTTCTTT.

V and J are TRBV5-8 and TRBJ2-1; 7 bases map to TRBD1. V dropped 2 bases and J dropped 7; count of bases not matched to a gene: 9. The CDR3 extends over 15 amino acids. Looked up from germline, CDR1 is SGHTS and CDR2 is YDEGEE. CDR3 sequence reads: CASSFYRGVRNEQFF. The CDR3 bases are TGTGCCAGCAGCTTTTACAGGGGAGTCCGGAATGAGCAGTTCTTC.

This chain connects TRBV12-5 to TRBJ1-2; 8 positions agree with TRBD1. V was pared by 6 bases and J by 3 bases, with 3 bases of the junction left unmatched. The CDR3 has 13 residues. Germline CDR1 LGHNT, CDR2 FRNRAP. The DNA of the CDR3 is TGTGCTAGTGGAGCGACAGGGGACTATGGCTACACCTTC. Translating gives CASGATGDYGYTF. The complete variable domain, with remaining parts taken from reference TRBV12-5 and TRBJ1-2, reads DARVTQTPRHKVTEMGQEVTMRCQPILGHNTVFWYRQTMMQGLELLAYFRNRAPLDDSGMPKDRFSAEMPDATLATLKIQPSEPRDSAVYFCASGATGDYGYTFGSGTRLTVV.

This clone was seen more than once but under ten times. V usage is TRBV4-1 and J usage is TRBJ1-6; 9 bases match TRBD1. The CDR3 has 16 residues. V lost 4 bases to trimming and J lost 7 bases; unmatched junction nucleotides: 8. CDR1 MGHRA and CDR2 YSYEKL come from the germline V gene. In DNA, the CDR3 is TGCGCCAGCAGCCTCCGGGACAGGGAACGGAATTCACCCCTCCACTTT. Protein sequence: CASSLRDRERNSPLHF.

The V gene is TRBV27, the J gene TRBJ1-5; D is perhaps TRBD1 (5 bases). Germline V gene data show CDR1 as MNHEY and CDR2 as SMNVEV (reference sequence). The CDR3 runs 14 residues. The germline V and J ends were trimmed by 2 bases and 9 bases, with 14 bases remaining between them. The CDR3, as DNA: TGTGCCAGCAGTTTAGATCAGGGTCTGCGGCCCCAGCATTTT. The encoded protein is CASSLDQGLRPQHF.

The rearrangement uses TRBV6-1 and TRBJ2-3; 8 bases are shared with TRBD2. Per the germline V gene, CDR1 is MNHNS and CDR2 is SASEGT. After removal of 4 bases from V and 2 bases from J, the junction contained 11 bases not matched to a gene. CDR3 length equals 17 residues. CDR3 amino acids: CASSARLGGGITDTQYF. The CDR3 DNA follows: TGTGCCAGCAGTGCCCGGTTAGGCGGGGGGATCACAGATACGCAGTATTTT.

The gene calls are TRBV30 and TRBJ1-5, with TRBD1 matching 11 bases. Germline V gene lookup returns CDR1 GTSNPN and CDR2 SVGIG (reference sequence). The CDR3 runs 16 residues. V lost 3 bases, J lost 9 bases, and 13 bases stayed unmatched. The CDR3 bases are TGTGCCTGGAGCTCCGGGACAGGGGGACGTACTAGGCCCCAGCATTTT. This gives the protein CAWSSGTGGRTRPQHF.

This rearrangement joins TRBV30 to TRBJ2-5; 7 bases match TRBD2. The germline V gene has CDR1 GTSNPN and CDR2 SVGIG (reference sequence). V was clipped by 0 bases and J by 5 bases; unmatched bases: 9. The CDR3 is 15 amino acids. The CDR3 spells CAWSVGMGGFETQYF. The DNA for the CDR3 is TGTGCCTGGAGTGTAGGCATGGGAGGGTTTGAGACCCAGTACTTC.

For this clone: One end of the junction fails to match germline, which may point to a read error. This rearrangement joins TRBV6-1 to TRBJ2-6; a weak D match, TRBD1 (6 bases). CDR3 length equals 16 residues. Germline CDR1 and CDR2: MNHNS and SASEGT. In DNA form, the CDR3 reads TGTGCCAGCAGCGAAGACAGGAACTCTGGGGCCAACGTCCTGACTTTC. Protein: CASSEDRNSGANVLTF.

The V gene is TRBV4-1, the J gene TRBJ2-5, with D tentatively TRBD2 (7 bases). Trimming took off 0 bases at V and 7 bases at J, with 15 bases between the two ends. The germline gives CDR1 MGHRA, CDR2 YSYEKL. CDR3 length: 15 amino acids. CDR3 loop: CASSQEGGVTGTQYF. In DNA, the CDR3 is TGCGCCAGCAGCCAAGAAGGGGGGGTTACAGGGACCCAGTACTTC.

This rearrangement joins TRBV5-1 to TRBJ1-6, with 9 bases aligning to TRBD1. The CDR3 is 17 amino acids. Germline V lookup: CDR1 SGHRS, CDR2 YFSETQ. With V trimmed by 4 bases and J by 5 bases, 10 bases remained unmatched. The CDR3 region is CASSPVTGGGNNSPLHF. The CDR3 DNA reads as TGCGCCAGCAGCCCGGTAACAGGGGGCGGAAATAATTCACCCCTCCACTTT.

The chain links TRBV7-6 to TRBJ1-4; tentatively, D is TRBD1 (6 bases). Trimming removed 5 bases at V and 2 bases at J, with 12 bases between. Germline V gene lookup returns CDR1 SGHVS and CDR2 FNYEAQ. This CDR3 is 15 amino acids long. CDR3 protein: CASSPWTATNEKLFF. The DNA for the CDR3 is TGTGCCAGCAGCCCCTGGACAGCGACTAATGAAAAACTGTTTTTT.

J is TRBJ1-5 and V is TRBV11-3; TRBD1 aligns across 11 bases. Germline lookup yields CDR1 SGHNT and CDR2 YENEEA. V trimming: 6 bases; J trimming: 2 bases; junction bases outside the gene matches: 9. The CDR3 loop spans 17 amino acids. CDR3 coding DNA: TGTGCCAGCAGATCTGGGACAGGGGGATTCGGCAATCAGCCCCAGCATTTT. Amino acid sequence: CASRSGTGGFGNQPQHF.

The genes are TRBV2 and TRBJ1-5, with TRBD1 identical over 10 bases. In germline, CDR1 is SNHLY, CDR2 FYNNEI. The CDR3 has 17 residues. Losses at the gene ends were 7 bases for V and 1 base for J; bases not matched to a gene: 10. CDR3 sequence: CASTGTGEEGSNQPQHF. The DNA of the CDR3 is TGTGCCAGCACCGGGACAGGGGAAGAAGGGAGCAATCAGCCCCAGCATTTT.